The 32 T cell receptor beta chains below were found in one sample sequenced in a study of T cell changes during pregnancy in multiple sclerosis. Here immunoSEQ multiplex PCR was the method, and the copy in TCRdb shows in-frame clones only, minus some. The sample shows nearly 110,000 clones, 80% to 95% of them seen only once. The sample consisted of peripheral blood, taken in the third trimester of pregnancy. Receptors originate from a female donor in good health, enrolled as a control in a pregnancy study.

The V and J genes are TRBV6-4 and TRBJ1-4; D ambiguous. The CDR3 has 14 amino acids. Trimming pared 3 bases from V and 5 bases from J, leaving 10 bases between. Germline loops: CDR1 MRHNA, CDR2 SNTAGT. The CDR3 is CASSERGGNEKLFF. The DNA of the CDR3 is TGTGCCAGCAGTGAACGGGGAGGGAATGAAAAACTGTTTTTT.

This chain connects TRBV19 to TRBJ1-2; perhaps TRBD1 as D (6 bases). CDR1 and CDR2 from the germline V gene are LNHDA and SQIVND (reference sequence). This CDR3 has 14 residues. Trimming took off 4 bases at V and 2 bases at J, with 11 bases between the two ends. In DNA form, the CDR3 reads TGTGCCAGTAGTACGACAGGAGGCAACTATGGCTACACCTTC. This encodes CASSTTGGNYGYTF.

This clone was observed a few times. The chain couples TRBV9 to TRBJ1-1, with D perhaps matching TRBD1 (6 bases). Trimming removed 3 bases from V and 4 bases from J, with 13 bases in between. Germline CDR1 SGDLS, CDR2 YYNGEE. This CDR3 comprises 14 residues. CDR3 region: CASSGPQGITEAFF. In DNA, the CDR3 is TGTGCCAGCAGCGGCCCCCAGGGGATCACTGAAGCTTTCTTT.

The V gene is TRBV7-2, the J gene TRBJ1-2; 10 positions match TRBD1. The V and J ends lost 5 bases and 4 bases, in that order; junction bases with no gene match: 10. The germline V gene encodes CDR1 SGHTA and CDR2 FQGNSA. CDR3 size: 16 residues. CDR3 loop: CASSPEPGQGTYGYTF. The DNA for the CDR3 is TGTGCCAGCAGCCCGGAACCGGGACAGGGGACCTATGGCTACACCTTC. The whole variable domain, filled in from reference TRBV7-2 and TRBJ1-2, reads GAGVSQSPSNKVTEKGKDVELRCDPISGHTALYWYRQSLGQGLEFLIYFQGNSAPDKSGLPSDRFSAERTGGSVSTLTIQRTQQEDSAVYLCASSPEPGQGTYGYTFGSGTRLTVV.

The J gene is TRBJ1-1, the V gene TRBV7-3, with D unresolved. V was shortened by 1 base and J by 2 bases, with 8 bases between the two germline ends. CDR1 is SGHTA and CDR2 is FQGTGA in the germline V gene. The CDR3 contains 14 residues. The CDR3 DNA reads as TGTGCCAGCAGCTTAATAGAAATAAACACTGAAGCTTTCTTT. Translating it yields CASSLIEINTEAFF.

The CDR3 loop is CASSIGQPNTEAFF. DNA of the CDR3: TGTGCCAGTAGTATTGGACAGCCCAACACTGAAGCTTTCTTT. The rearrangement joins TRBV19 to TRBJ1-1, with D tentatively TRBD1 (6 bases). This CDR3 is built from 14 residues. CDR1 and CDR2 from the germline V gene are LNHDA and SQIVND (reference sequence). V lost 3 bases, J lost 2 bases, and 10 bases lay in between. The full variable domain, rest sourced from reference TRBV19 and TRBJ1-1, is DGGITQSPKYLFRKEGQNVTLSCEQNLNHDAMYWYRQDPGQGLRLIYYSQIVNDFQKGDIAEGYSVSREKKESFPLTVTSAQKNPTAFYLCASSIGQPNTEAFFGQGTRLTVV.

The genes are TRBV5-1 and TRBJ1-1, with a weak D call TRBD1 (6 bases). The CDR3 runs to 14 residues. The germline V gene has CDR1 SGHRS and CDR2 YFSETQ. The V end was cut by 5 bases, the J end by 1 base, with 12 bases between. The CDR3 DNA reads TGCGCCAGCAGGTGGAGGACAGAGAACACTGAAGCTTTCTTT. Protein product: CASRWRTENTEAFF.

The genes are TRBV7-9 and TRBJ2-1; 10 bases are shared with TRBD2. This CDR3 is built from 18 residues. The V gene's germline CDR1 is SEHNR and CDR2 FQNEAQ (reference sequence). V lost 5 bases, J lost 14 bases, and 24 bases stayed unmatched. The CDR3 sequence: CASSPKGGPSGGVRLEFF. As DNA, the CDR3 is TGTGCCAGCAGCCCAAAGGGGGGTCCTAGCGGGGGAGTTCGACTTGAGTTCTTC. The full variable domain, with the rest looked up from reference TRBV7-9 and TRBJ2-1, is DTGVSQNPRHKITKRGQNVTFRCDPISEHNRLYWYRQTLGQGPEFLTYFQNEAQLEKSRLLSDRFSAERPKGSFSTLEIQRTEQGDSAMYLCASSPKGGPSGGVRLEFFGPGTRLTVL.

The chain couples TRBV7-2 to TRBJ2-3; TRBD2 matches 7 bases. Germline loops: CDR1 SGHTA, CDR2 FQGNSA. CDR3 length: 18 amino acids. The ends lost 1 base at V and 2 bases at J; junction bases unmatched: 12. The CDR3 sequence: CASSLVGASGVLTDTQYF. The CDR3 region has the DNA TGTGCCAGCAGCTTAGTTGGGGCTAGCGGTGTCCTCACAGATACGCAGTATTTT.

The chain joins TRBV27 to TRBJ1-1; no definite D call. CDR3 length equals 13 residues. The germline V and J ends were trimmed by 6 bases and 3 bases, with 11 bases remaining between them. CDR1 and CDR2 from the germline V gene are MNHEY and SMNVEV (reference sequence). The CDR3 loop reads CASRKSGDTEAFF. The DNA for the CDR3 is TGTGCCAGCAGGAAGTCCGGGGACACTGAAGCTTTCTTT.

J is TRBJ2-1 and V is TRBV6-5, with TRBD2 identical over 8 bases. The J segment lost 5 bases and the V segment lost 8 bases, leaving 8 bases of the junction unmatched. CDR1 and CDR2 (germline): MNHEY, SVGAGI. The CDR3 is made up of 14 amino acids. CDR3 DNA sequence: TGTGCCAGCCGAACTGTAGCGGGAAACAATGAGCAGTTCTTC. Translated: CASRTVAGNNEQFF.

The chain has TRBV5-6 and TRBJ2-5; D might be TRBD1 (5 bases). The CDR3 runs to 15 residues. V lost 0 bases and J lost 3, with 12 bases in between. The germline CDR1 and CDR2 sequences are SGHDT and YYEEEE. The CDR3 DNA reads as TGTGCCAGCAGCTTGGATGACCAGGGAAAAGAGACCCAGTACTTC. Translation gives CASSLDDQGKETQYF.

The J gene is TRBJ1-2, the V gene TRBV11-2; 8 bases fit TRBD1. There are 16 residues in the CDR3. Germline CDR1 and CDR2: SGHAT and FQNNGV. With 3 bases clipped from V and 5 bases from J, the junction kept 11 bases outside the gene matches. The CDR3 DNA is TGTGCCAGCAGCTTCACAGGGGGTTCTCCCGATTATGGCTACACCTTC. Its protein is CASSFTGGSPDYGYTF.

The chain is built from TRBV5-5 and TRBJ2-2; D not certain. The ends were cut back, 0 bases at V and 7 bases at J, with 13 bases in the middle. The CDR3 covers 15 residues. The V gene's germline CDR1 is SGHKS and CDR2 YYEKEE (reference sequence). The CDR3 is CASSLESHKSGELFF. The CDR3 nucleotides read TGTGCCAGCAGCTTGGAATCACACAAAAGCGGGGAGCTGTTTTTT.

In its sample, this clone was seen once. This chain uses TRBV6-5 with TRBJ1-6; weak D call: TRBD1 (5 bases). The CDR3 has 15 amino acids. The V end lost 5 bases, the J end lost 6 bases, and 14 bases lay between the germline ends. Germline V gene lookup returns CDR1 MNHEY and CDR2 SVGAGI. DNA of the CDR3: TGTGCCAGCAGTGGAGGGACGGCCCCTAATTCACCCCTCCACTTT. Encoded protein: CASSGGTAPNSPLHF.

The chain recombines TRBV18 with TRBJ1-1, with no clear D. Trimming stripped 2 bases from V and 1 base from J, with 5 bases between. The CDR3 is 13 amino acids. In germline, CDR1 is KGHSH, CDR2 LQKENI. CDR3 loop: CASSPSGNTEAFF. CDR3 sequence (DNA): TGTGCCAGCTCACCATCCGGGAACACTGAAGCTTTCTTT.

V and J are TRBV7-3 and TRBJ2-2; 15 nucleotides match TRBD2. J lost 4 bases, V lost 5 bases, and 2 bases had no gene match. CDR1 and CDR2 (germline): SGHTA, FQGTGA. The CDR3 is 16 residues long. The DNA of the CDR3 is TGTGCCAGCAGCCAGGGACTAGCGGGGGGCACCGGGGAGCTGTTTTTT. Its protein product is CASSQGLAGGTGELFF.

This clone was picked up one time. The chain recombines TRBV4-3 with TRBJ1-2, with 9 bases that match TRBD1. The CDR3 covers 15 residues. Germline loops: CDR1 LGHNA, CDR2 YSLEER. The J segment lost 7 bases and the V segment lost 4 bases, leaving 10 bases of the junction unmatched. In nucleotides, the CDR3 is TGCGCCAGCAGCCGACGGGGACAGGGATTCTCTGGCTACACCTTC. It codes for CASSRRGQGFSGYTF.

V usage is TRBV11-2 and J usage is TRBJ2-7; 10 bases are a match to TRBD1. V lost 5 bases to trimming and J lost 4 bases; unmatched junction nucleotides: 5. There are 14 residues in the CDR3. Germline loops: CDR1 SGHAT, CDR2 FQNNGV. The CDR3: CASSTDRGPYEQYF. DNA of the CDR3: TGTGCCAGCAGCACAGACAGGGGGCCTTACGAGCAGTACTTC.

This chain uses TRBV19 with TRBJ1-1, with 8 bases identical to TRBD1. This CDR3 region has 14 residues. Trimming at V came to 7 bases and at J to 1 base, leaving 5 bases not matched to a gene. CDR1 LNHDA and CDR2 SQIVND come from the germline V gene (reference sequence). CDR3 nucleotides: TGTGCCAGTACCCCCAGGGGGCAGAACACTGAAGCTTTCTTT. It encodes CASTPRGQNTEAFF.

This CDR3 is CASSLTGGNNEQFF. CDR3 coding DNA: TGTGCCAGCAGCTTAACGGGGGGGAACAATGAGCAGTTCTTC. The V and J genes are TRBV6-4 and TRBJ2-1; 8 nucleotides align to TRBD2. From germline, CDR1 is MRHNA and CDR2 SNTAGT. The CDR3 loop spans 14 amino acids. The V gene end was trimmed by 6 bases and the J gene end by 5 bases; junction bases not matched to a gene: 6.

The chain uses TRBV27 and TRBJ1-1; no clear D. Trimming pared 0 bases from V and 5 bases from J, leaving 13 bases between. Germline lookup yields CDR1 MNHEY and CDR2 SMNVEV (reference sequence). The CDR3 spans 15 residues. The CDR3 loop reads CASSLSMDSGTEAFF. DNA of the CDR3: TGTGCCAGCAGTTTATCGATGGATTCGGGGACTGAAGCTTTCTTT.

V gene TRBV6-6 combines with J gene TRBJ2-7, with 11 bases that match TRBD1. Germline trimming cut 8 bases from V and 4 bases from J; bases unmatched to any gene: 10. The germline CDR1 and CDR2 sequences are MNHNY and SVGAGI (reference sequence). The CDR3 is 15 residues long. The CDR3 reads CASRPGGQGGYEQYF. The CDR3 nucleotides are TGTGCCAGCCGCCCCGGGGGACAGGGGGGATACGAGCAGTACTTC.

This clone was detected only once. The chain has TRBV7-9 and TRBJ2-2, with D perhaps TRBD1 (6 bases). Between the trimmed V and J ends, which lost 6 bases and 5 bases, there was a span of 10 bases. The CDR3 has 13 amino acids. Germline-derived CDR1 and CDR2 are SEHNR and FQNEAQ (reference sequence). The CDR3 DNA follows: TGTGCCAGCAGTCGAACAGGGACCGGGGAGCTGTTTTTT. Protein: CASSRTGTGELFF.

This clone was counted only a few times. V and J are TRBV11-3 and TRBJ1-1; no reliable D call. The CDR3 extends over 12 amino acids. Germline V lookup: CDR1 SGHNT, CDR2 YENEEA. With 3 bases removed from V and 4 bases from J, the gap between germline ends came to 6 bases. CDR3 amino acids: CASSFPRTEAFF. The CDR3 region has the DNA TGTGCCAGCAGCTTCCCTCGCACTGAAGCTTTCTTT.

The chain recombines TRBV5-6 with TRBJ2-3, with D possibly being TRBD2 (6 bases). V was shortened by 2 bases and J by 4 bases, with 11 bases between the two germline ends. Germline loops: CDR1 SGHDT, CDR2 YYEEEE. This CDR3 region has 14 residues. CDR3 sequence reads: CASSLEGLPDTQYF. CDR3 nucleotide sequence: TGTGCCAGCAGCTTAGAGGGACTCCCAGATACGCAGTATTTT.

This clone has only one observation. The rearrangement joins TRBV19 to TRBJ1-5; possible D gene TRBD1, 6 bases. Deletions cut 5 bases from V and 5 bases from J, with 25 bases between. Per germline, CDR1 LNHDA and CDR2 SQIVND (reference sequence). This CDR3 has 18 residues. CDR3 region: CASSYTMTGVIMDQPQHF. The CDR3 nucleotides read TGTGCCAGTAGTTATACTATGACAGGCGTTATAATGGATCAGCCCCAGCATTTT. Variable domain in full (rest from reference TRBV19 and TRBJ1-5): DGGITQSPKYLFRKEGQNVTLSCEQNLNHDAMYWYRQDPGQGLRLIYYSQIVNDFQKGDIAEGYSVSREKKESFPLTVTSAQKNPTAFYLCASSYTMTGVIMDQPQHFGDGTRLSIL.

This chain uses TRBV6-1 with TRBJ2-5; 11 nucleotides align to TRBD2. Germline V gene data show CDR1 as MNHNS and CDR2 as SASEGT. The CDR3 covers 17 residues. J was trimmed by 5 bases and V by 1 base; bases with no gene match: 9. The CDR3 region is CASSEDGTSGGSETQYF. CDR3 sequence (DNA): TGTGCCAGCAGTGAAGACGGAACTAGCGGGGGATCGGAGACCCAGTACTTC.

The chain is built from TRBV5-4 and TRBJ2-7, with 12 nucleotides matching TRBD1. The trim removed 0 bases at V and 4 bases at J, leaving 2 bases unmatched. The germline CDR1 and CDR2 sequences are SGHNT and YYREEE (reference sequence). The CDR3 runs 15 residues. The CDR3 here is CASSLGGQGAYEQYF. The CDR3 DNA is TGTGCCAGCAGCTTGGGGGGACAGGGGGCGTACGAGCAGTACTTC.

The V call is TRBV6-5, the J call TRBJ1-2; TRBD1 matches 8 bases. Germline CDR1 MNHEY, CDR2 SVGAGI. Losses at the gene ends were 4 bases for V and 4 bases for J; bases not matched to a gene: 2. CDR3 length: 13 amino acids. Here the CDR3 DNA reads TGTGCCAGCAGTTCCGACAGGGGCTATGGCTACACCTTC. Its protein is CASSSDRGYGYTF.

The rearrangement links TRBV6-5 to TRBJ2-3; 7 nucleotides agree with TRBD2. The junction had 2 bases not matched to a gene; V was cut back by 0 bases and J by 5 bases. The CDR3 is 14 amino acids. In germline, CDR1 is MNHEY, CDR2 SVGAGI. The CDR3 nucleotides are TGTGCCAGCAGTTACTCGCTAGCGGTAGATACGCAGTATTTT. Translation gives CASSYSLAVDTQYF.

V usage is TRBV4-1 and J usage is TRBJ2-7; possibly TRBD1 for D (6 bases). This CDR3 is built from 13 residues. Germline lookup yields CDR1 MGHRA and CDR2 YSYEKL. V shed 2 bases and J shed 1 base, with 6 bases lying between them. CDR3 coding DNA: TGCGCCAGCAGCCAAACAGGGTCCTACGAGCAGTACTTC. Translation: CASSQTGSYEQYF.